Following are 14 T cell receptor beta chains from one sample sequenced in a study of T cells after posttransplantation cyclophosphamide. TCRdb's table, derived via immunoSEQ multiplex PCR, lists solely in-frame clones and lacks some. This repertoire shows around 12,000 clones, over 2% found once; its top ten account for around 15%. Treatment was busulfan-fludarabine conditioning, a marrow graft, and cyclophosphamide on days +3 and +4. This material consisted of PBMCs, taken after allogeneic stem cell transplant with posttransplant cyclophosphamide. These receptors originate from a young adult male patient who received an allogeneic stem cell transplant from a related donor, was CMV-positive, and had no GVHD. A subset of T cells may come from the graft donor.

This clone was picked up a small number of times. The rearrangement links TRBV7-2 to TRBJ2-5, with 9 positions matching TRBD2. Trimming removed 0 bases from V and 4 bases from J; junction bases left unmatched: 6. The CDR3 runs 16 residues. Germline loops: CDR1 SGHTA, CDR2 FQGNSA. CDR3 loop: CASSLAAGGTPETQYF. The CDR3 coding sequence is TGTGCCAGCAGCTTAGCCGCGGGAGGGACCCCAGAGACCCAGTACTTC.

The V gene is TRBV25-1, the J gene TRBJ2-7; 7 bases map to TRBD2. The CDR3 consists of 15 residues. Germline CDR1 and CDR2: MGHDK and SYGVNS. After removal of 2 bases from V and 3 bases from J, the junction contained 7 bases not matched to a gene. The CDR3 DNA is TGTGCCAGCAGTGAAAAAATAGGGAGGGGCTACGAGCAGTACTTC. This translates into CASSEKIGRGYEQYF.

This clone was counted only a few times. The chain carries TRBV7-9 and TRBJ1-1; D is unresolved. Germline V gene data show CDR1 as SEHNR and CDR2 as FQNEAQ (reference sequence). Trimming took 5 bases from V and 1 from J, leaving 11 bases between them. This CDR3 contains 14 residues. CDR3 sequence (DNA): TGTGCCAGCAGCGTCGGGTTTAAGAACACTGAAGCTTTCTTT. Encoded protein: CASSVGFKNTEAFF.

This clone has a handful of counts. This chain links TRBV2 with TRBJ2-5, with TRBD1 identical over 7 bases. In germline, CDR1 is SNHLY, CDR2 FYNNEI. This CDR3 region has 14 residues. V shed 3 bases and J 2 bases; nucleotides not matched to a gene: 3. DNA for the CDR3: TGTGCCAGCAGTGAGGGCAGGGGGCAAGAGACCCAGTACTTC. Translating it yields CASSEGRGQETQYF.

There are a few counts of this clone. V is TRBV19 and J is TRBJ2-1, with a possible D match to TRBD2 (7 bases). CDR1 is LNHDA and CDR2 is SQIVND in the germline V gene (reference sequence). V dropped 3 bases and J dropped 5 bases, with 14 bases sitting between them. The CDR3 has 15 amino acids. CDR3 nucleotide sequence: TGTGCCAGTAGTATTATCGACGGGGGGCACAATGAGCAGTTCTTC. It translates to CASSIIDGGHNEQFF.

This rearrangement joins TRBV5-1 to TRBJ2-2, with TRBD1 as a possible D gene (5 bases). V was cut by 1 base and J by 5 bases, with 18 bases left in between. Germline-derived CDR1 and CDR2 are SGHRS and YFSETQ. The CDR3 extends over 17 amino acids. The CDR3 sequence is CASSLSFVTELTGELFF. CDR3 sequence (DNA): TGCGCCAGCAGCTTGAGTTTCGTGACAGAACTTACCGGGGAGCTGTTTTTT.

This clone was picked up a small number of times. This rearrangement joins TRBV7-9 to TRBJ2-5, with D tentatively TRBD2 (5 bases). This CDR3 contains 12 residues. Trimming cost V 3 bases and J 3 bases, with 5 bases left between them. The germline V gene encodes CDR1 SEHNR and CDR2 FQNEAQ (reference sequence). CDR3 in amino acids: CASSFGEETQYF. As DNA, the CDR3 is TGTGCCAGCAGCTTCGGGGAAGAGACCCAGTACTTC.

The CDR3 sequence: CASGESAQHF. The CDR3 DNA reads TGTGCCAGCGGAGAGTCAGCCCAGCATTTT. The J gene is TRBJ1-5, the V gene TRBV2; D unresolved. The V end lost 8 bases, the J end lost 11 bases, and 10 bases lay between the germline ends. The CDR3 totals 10 residues. From germline, CDR1 is SNHLY and CDR2 FYNNEI.

This clone was counted a single time. The J gene is TRBJ1-1, the V gene TRBV6-5, with 7 bases aligning to TRBD1. Unmatched junction bases numbered 9, after V lost 7 bases and J lost 1 base. The CDR3 spans 15 residues. Germline CDR1 is MNHEY and CDR2 is SVGAGI. For the CDR3, the DNA is TGTGCCAGCAAGAAGCGACAGGGACGGAACACTGAAGCTTTCTTT. It yields the protein CASKKRQGRNTEAFF.

This chain joins TRBV10-3 and TRBJ1-2; the D gene is possibly TRBD1 (6 bases). The CDR3 runs to 15 residues. Trimming stripped 2 bases from V and 8 bases from J, with 18 bases between. Germline V CDR1 and CDR2: ENHRY, SYGVKD. In DNA form, the CDR3 reads TGTGCCATCAGTGAGCCGGAAGGGGGATCCGGGGGCTACACCTTC. This codes for CAISEPEGGSGGYTF.

The chain couples TRBV14 to TRBJ2-1; the match to TRBD1 covers 8 bases. Per the germline V gene, CDR1 is SGHDN and CDR2 is FVKESK. Trimming took 1 base from V and 3 from J; bases not matched to a gene: 14. There are 19 residues in the CDR3. Here the CDR3 DNA reads TGTGCCAGCAGCCAAGGGGACAGGAGGAAGGAAGGGCTCTACAATGAGCAGTTCTTC. This translates into CASSQGDRRKEGLYNEQFF.

This clone has more than one count but fewer than ten. The rearrangement uses TRBV7-3 and TRBJ2-3; TRBD2 matches 10 bases. The CDR3 length is 15 residues. Germline lookup yields CDR1 SGHTA and CDR2 FQGTGA. V trimming: 3 bases; J trimming: 10 bases; junction bases outside the gene matches: 10. The CDR3 DNA is TGTGCCAGCAGCTTCCTAGCGGGAGATCAGGGTGCGCAGTATTTT. It is translated as CASSFLAGDQGAQYF.

The chain couples TRBV19 to TRBJ1-5, with D uncertain. The ends were cut back, 3 bases at V and 0 bases at J, with 9 bases in the middle. The CDR3 consists of 15 residues. Germline V lookup: CDR1 LNHDA, CDR2 SQIVND (reference sequence). The CDR3 bases are TGTGCCAGTAGTATCGGGTTTATTAGCAATCAGCCCCAGCATTTT. Protein: CASSIGFISNQPQHF.

The table lists this clone with a few counts. This chain joins TRBV6-1 and TRBJ1-6, with 7 bases fitting TRBD1. The CDR3 spans 16 residues. The germline V gene encodes CDR1 MNHNS and CDR2 SASEGT. Germline trimming cut 2 bases from V and 7 bases from J; bases unmatched to any gene: 8. This CDR3 reads CASSEFRAGGNSPLHF. The CDR3 DNA is TGTGCCAGCAGTGAATTTCGGGCAGGGGGAAATTCACCCCTCCACTTT.